Below are 30 T cell receptor beta chains sequenced from a single sample in a study of blood T cell repertoires in COVID-19. TCRdb's table, derived via immunoSEQ multiplex PCR, lists solely in-frame clones and lacks some. The sample comprises 55,000 to 75,000 clones, roughly 84% of which are singletons, and approximately 8.9% rests with the top ten. Sample: peripheral blood. All receptors come from an elderly man with COVID-19, enrolled during active disease.

This clone appeared once. This chain uses TRBV13 with TRBJ2-1; a weak D match, TRBD2 (6 bases). V dropped 2 bases and J dropped 6 bases, with 20 bases sitting between them. CDR3 length: 17 amino acids. CDR1 and CDR2 from the germline V gene are PRHDT and FYEKMQ (reference sequence). The CDR3 DNA reads TGTGCCAGCAGCTTAAACCCCACCGGGAGAAGCTTCAATGAGCAGTTCTTC. It codes for CASSLNPTGRSFNEQFF.

The chain employs TRBV24-1 and TRBJ2-2; 7 bases map to TRBD1. The CDR3 totals 16 residues. The germline V gene encodes CDR1 KGHDR and CDR2 SFDVKD. Losses at the gene ends were 3 bases for V and 0 bases for J; bases not matched to a gene: 3. The CDR3 DNA sequence: TGTGCCACCAGTGATGCCGGGACAGCGAACACCGGGGAGCTGTTTTTT. It yields the protein CATSDAGTANTGELFF.

The chain combines TRBV6-5 with TRBJ2-1; 9 bases match TRBD2. The ends lost 6 bases at V and 10 bases at J; junction bases unmatched: 13. The germline gives CDR1 MNHEY, CDR2 SVGAGI. The CDR3 has 15 amino acids. The CDR3 DNA follows: TGTGCCAGCAGCCTACACGGGACTAGCTCCAGAGAGCAGTTCTTC. Residues: CASSLHGTSSREQFF.

This clone was picked up a small number of times. The chain carries TRBV7-9 and TRBJ1-6; unclear D gene. This CDR3 comprises 12 residues. Looked up from germline, CDR1 is SEHNR and CDR2 is FQNEAQ (reference sequence). V was clipped by 2 bases and J by 17 bases, with 13 bases between them. The DNA of the CDR3 is TGTGCCAGCAGCTTATTCCCAGCGCAGATCCACTTT. The encoded protein is CASSLFPAQIHF.

This sequence joins TRBV9 and TRBJ1-1, with D unresolved. The V end was cut by 1 base, the J end by 1 base, with 5 bases between. Germline V gene sequence: CDR1 SGDLS, CDR2 YYNGEE. The CDR3 is made up of 13 amino acids. Written as DNA, the CDR3 is TGTGCCAGCAGCGTATCGGGGAACACTGAAGCTTTCTTT. Residues: CASSVSGNTEAFF.

The sample holds one count of this clone. This chain links TRBV5-1 with TRBJ2-3, with 11 bases aligning to TRBD1. Looked up from germline, CDR1 is SGHRS and CDR2 is YFSETQ. The CDR3 contains 14 residues. Trimming at V came to 5 bases and at J to 3 bases, leaving 2 bases not matched to a gene. The CDR3 DNA is TGCGCCAGCAGTGGGACAGGGGGTACAGATACGCAGTATTTT. This codes for CASSGTGGTDTQYF.

V and J are TRBV19 and TRBJ2-5, with unresolved D. Germline loops: CDR1 LNHDA, CDR2 SQIVND (reference sequence). Deletions cut 4 bases from V and 3 bases from J, with 9 bases between. This CDR3 is 13 amino acids long. The CDR3 nucleotides read TGTGCCAGTAGTAACAACATCGAAGAGACCCAGTACTTC. This translates into CASSNNIEETQYF. Complete variable domain (other parts from reference TRBV19 and TRBJ2-5): DGGITQSPKYLFRKEGQNVTLSCEQNLNHDAMYWYRQDPGQGLRLIYYSQIVNDFQKGDIAEGYSVSREKKESFPLTVTSAQKNPTAFYLCASSNNIEETQYFGPGTRLLVL.

In its sample, this clone was seen once. J is TRBJ2-2 and V is TRBV9; TRBD1 agrees at 7 bases. From germline, CDR1 is SGDLS and CDR2 YYNGEE. The V segment lost 1 base and the J segment 6 bases; nucleotides outside the gene matches: 6. The CDR3 consists of 15 residues. CDR3 region: CASSVRTQGAGELFF. The CDR3 region has the DNA TGTGCCAGCAGCGTACGGACTCAGGGGGCCGGGGAGCTGTTTTTT.

The genes are TRBV11-2 and TRBJ2-7, with TRBD1 as a possible D gene (6 bases). Per the germline V gene, CDR1 is SGHAT and CDR2 is FQNNGV. Trimming cost V 3 bases and J 5 bases, with 8 bases left between them. CDR3 length equals 12 residues. The CDR3 loop reads CASSFTGNEQYF. CDR3 bases: TGTGCCAGCAGCTTTACAGGGAACGAGCAGTACTTC.

The rearrangement joins TRBV21-1 to TRBJ2-1; the table names TRBD2, a call not compared with the DNA. TRBV21-1 is flagged as a pseudogene. The CDR3 sequence is 16 residues long. For the CDR3, the DNA is TGTGCCAGCAGCAAAGGGGGGTCGGGAGTCTGCAATGAGCAGTTCTTC. Translating it yields CASSKGGSGVCNEQFF.

V is TRBV7-2 and J is TRBJ2-1; 7 nucleotides agree with TRBD2. Germline loops: CDR1 SGHTA, CDR2 FQGNSA. This CDR3 region has 15 residues. Unmatched junction bases numbered 9, after V lost 6 bases and J lost 4 bases. CDR3 region: CASSPGPSGYNEQFF. CDR3 DNA sequence: TGTGCCAGCAGTCCCGGGCCTAGCGGATACAATGAGCAGTTCTTC.

V is TRBV18 and J is TRBJ2-3; TRBD2 agrees at 14 bases. Germline V gene sequence: CDR1 KGHSH, CDR2 LQKENI. V was pared by 3 bases and J by 5 bases, with 7 bases of the junction left unmatched. The CDR3 contains 17 residues. In DNA form, the CDR3 reads TGTGCCAGCTCACCTGGGACTAGCGGGGGCTCGGGAGATACGCAGTATTTT. This encodes CASSPGTSGGSGDTQYF.

Only one count was recorded for this clone. The V gene is TRBV7-2, the J gene TRBJ1-6, with 7 positions matching TRBD1. Germline trimming cut 6 bases from V and 9 bases from J; bases unmatched to any gene: 8. The CDR3 has 14 amino acids. CDR1 SGHTA and CDR2 FQGNSA come from the germline V gene. The DNA of the CDR3 is TGTGCCAGCAGTTCCAGGGGGTGGGGTTCACCCCTCCACTTT. Its translation is CASSSRGWGSPLHF.

A single count supports this clone. The V and J genes are TRBV5-1 and TRBJ2-7; maybe TRBD2 (6 bases). V lost 0 bases and J lost 3, with 10 bases in between. The CDR3 covers 14 residues. Germline loops: CDR1 SGHRS, CDR2 YFSETQ. The CDR3 spells CASSLAGEVYEQYF. DNA for the CDR3: TGCGCCAGCAGCTTGGCCGGGGAGGTCTACGAGCAGTACTTC.

CDR3: CASSLFGEGGYTF. CDR3 coding DNA: TGTGCCAGCAGTCTTTTTGGGGAGGGTGGCTACACCTTC. The chain links TRBV28 to TRBJ1-2; D unresolved. Germline V lookup: CDR1 MDHEN, CDR2 SYDVKM. Trimming removed 5 bases at V and 7 bases at J, with 14 bases between. The CDR3 is made up of 13 amino acids.

DNA for the CDR3: TGTGCCAGTACACGGGAAAACTATGGCTACACCTTC. The encoded protein is CASTRENYGYTF. The chain is built from TRBV2 and TRBJ1-2; D not certain. The V and J ends lost 9 bases and 2 bases respectively, with 10 bases between them. CDR1 and CDR2 from the germline V gene are SNHLY and FYNNEI. The CDR3 has 12 amino acids.

The rearrangement joins TRBV7-2 to TRBJ1-5; TRBD1 is a possible D gene (6 bases). CDR1 and CDR2 (germline): SGHTA, FQGNSA. The CDR3 has 16 residues. V lost 0 bases to trimming and J lost 2 bases, with 11 bases between them. CDR3: CASSLAHREGNQPQHF. For the CDR3, the DNA is TGTGCCAGCAGCTTAGCTCACAGGGAAGGCAATCAGCCCCAGCATTTT.

The chain couples TRBV6-2 or TRBV6-3 to TRBJ1-2, with D perhaps TRBD1 (5 bases). V lost 5 bases and J lost 5, with 15 bases in between. Looked up from germline, CDR1 is MNHEY and CDR2 is SVGEGT. The CDR3 is made up of 14 amino acids. Here the CDR3 reads CASSRRGIWYGYTF. DNA for the CDR3: TGTGCCAGCAGTCGACGGGGGATTTGGTATGGCTACACCTTC.

The CDR3 coding sequence is TGTGCCAGCAGCCCCGGGACAGGATCAAACGCTGAAGCTTTCTTT. Amino acid sequence: CASSPGTGSNAEAFF. The chain employs TRBV9 and TRBJ1-1; 8 positions agree with TRBD1. With 4 bases clipped from V and 6 bases from J, the junction kept 11 bases outside the gene matches. CDR3 size: 15 residues. Germline V lookup: CDR1 SGDLS, CDR2 YYNGEE.

The gene calls are TRBV6-1 and TRBJ1-2; perhaps TRBD1 as D (6 bases). Germline CDR1 is MNHNS and CDR2 is SASEGT. V lost 0 bases, J lost 5 bases, and 10 bases lay in between. The CDR3 loop spans 14 amino acids. This chain's CDR3 is CASSEARQGYGYTF. In DNA form, the CDR3 reads TGTGCCAGCAGTGAAGCGAGGCAGGGGTATGGCTACACCTTC.

This chain joins TRBV4-3 and TRBJ1-3; 7 bases map to TRBD1. Looked up from germline, CDR1 is LGHNA and CDR2 is YSLEER. J gave up 1 base and V 0 bases, and 0 bases lay outside the gene matches. This CDR3 has 15 residues. DNA of the CDR3: TGCGCCAGCAGCCAAGAACAGGGGTCTGGAAACACCATATATTTT. Protein: CASSQEQGSGNTIYF.

This clone was recorded a few times. This chain connects TRBV3-1 (or the pseudogene TRBV3-2) to TRBJ1-2; no definite D call. Germline values: CDR1 LGHDT, CDR2 YNNKEL (reference sequence). The V and J ends lost 3 bases and 2 bases respectively, with 10 bases between them. The CDR3 runs to 14 residues. The CDR3 region has the DNA TGTGCCAGCAGCCAGCCGGGTTTCAACTATGGCTACACCTTC. It encodes CASSQPGFNYGYTF.

The chain employs TRBV9 and TRBJ1-4; D might be TRBD1 (5 bases). The CDR3 covers 12 residues. Deletions cut 3 bases from V and 5 bases from J, with 5 bases between. Germline values: CDR1 SGDLS, CDR2 YYNGEE. In DNA, the CDR3 is TGTGCCAGCAGCGAGGGGAATGAAAAACTGTTTTTT. This gives the protein CASSEGNEKLFF.

The chain links TRBV6-4 to TRBJ1-5; the D gene is possibly TRBD1 (6 bases). Germline V gene data show CDR1 as MRHNA and CDR2 as SNTAGT. V was trimmed by 9 bases and J by 5 bases, leaving 14 bases between them. This CDR3 is built from 13 residues. Here the CDR3 DNA reads TGTGCCAGGCGGACAGTTACGCATCAGCCCCAGCATTTT. This encodes CARRTVTHQPQHF.

The J gene is TRBJ2-2, the V gene TRBV5-4, with 8 bases fitting TRBD1. The CDR3 sequence is 15 residues long. Germline trimming cut 1 base from V and 5 bases from J; bases unmatched to any gene: 4. CDR1 and CDR2 (germline): SGHNT, YYREEE (reference sequence). CDR3 region: CASSLQGARTGELFF. The CDR3 region has the DNA TGTGCCAGCAGCTTGCAGGGGGCGAGGACCGGGGAGCTGTTTTTT.

The table lists this clone with a count of one. J is TRBJ1-6 and V is TRBV12-3 or TRBV12-4; D is uncertain. Trimming took off 3 bases at V and 12 bases at J, with 12 bases between the two ends. The CDR3 covers 13 residues. CDR3 sequence (DNA): TGTGCCAGCAGTTTCTTCCCGCGGGAACCCCTCCACTTT. Amino acids: CASSFFPREPLHF.

V gene TRBV10-3 combines with J gene TRBJ2-1; 7 nucleotides agree with TRBD2. Germline V gene lookup returns CDR1 ENHRY and CDR2 SYGVKD. Unmatched junction bases numbered 0, after V lost 0 bases and J lost 7 bases. The CDR3 has 13 amino acids. Written as DNA, the CDR3 is TGTGCCATCAGTGAGTCGCGGGAGAATGAGCAGTTCTTC. Protein sequence: CAISESRENEQFF.

The sample holds a few counts of this clone. The V gene is TRBV5-4, the J gene TRBJ2-7; D may be TRBD2 (5 bases). Germline loops: CDR1 SGHNT, CDR2 YYREEE (reference sequence). CDR3 size: 14 residues. V dropped 4 bases and J dropped 2 bases, with 13 bases sitting between them. CDR3 nucleotide sequence: TGTGCCAGCAGCCGTCCGGGAAGGACCTACGAGCAGTACTTC. Its protein product is CASSRPGRTYEQYF.

This clone was recorded only once. The V and J genes are TRBV18 and TRBJ1-1; 7 nucleotides align to TRBD1. The junction had 9 bases not matched to a gene; V was cut back by 10 bases and J by 4 bases. From germline, CDR1 is KGHSH and CDR2 LQKENI. The CDR3 runs to 13 residues. The CDR3 loop reads CATQGQLGTEAFF. CDR3 DNA sequence: TGTGCCACCCAGGGACAGCTGGGCACTGAAGCTTTCTTT. Using reference TRBV18 and TRBJ1-1 for the parts outside the CDR3, the full variable domain is NAGVMQNPRHLVRRRGQEARLRCSPMKGHSHVYWYRQLPEEGLKFMVYLQKENIIDESGMPKERFSAEFPKEGPSILRIQQVVRGDSAAYFCATQGQLGTEAFFGQGTRLTVV.

This sequence joins TRBV5-1 and TRBJ2-3; D is possibly TRBD2 (6 bases). The CDR3 spans 15 residues. Germline V gene sequence: CDR1 SGHRS, CDR2 YFSETQ. Deletions cut 2 bases from V and 2 bases from J, with 12 bases between. The CDR3 sequence is CASSLREFPTDTQYF. The CDR3 nucleotides are TGCGCCAGCAGCTTACGGGAGTTCCCCACAGATACGCAGTATTTT.